These 18 T cell receptor beta chains came from one sample sequenced in a study of T cells in Graves' hyperthyroidism and ophthalmopathy. Amplified TCR beta CDR3 regions derived from RNA transcripts. TCR CDR3 regions were first amplified by RT-PCR with HTBI primers. TCRdb processed the multiplex PCR reads anew with MiXCR; each CDR3 protein has one entry. The sample comprises about 520,000 distinct CDR3 sequences, around 22% of which are singletons, and roughly 12% rests with the top ten. What was sequenced was blood. The origin of the receptors is a woman under 40 with Graves' ophthalmopathy.

This clonotype was observed a handful of times. The chain couples TRBV6-1 to TRBJ1-2, with 7 bases aligning to TRBD1. The CDR3 extends over 17 amino acids. The germline V gene has CDR1 MNHNS and CDR2 SASEGT. The J segment lost 4 bases and the V segment lost 2 bases, leaving 13 bases of the junction unmatched. CDR3 sequence (DNA): TGTGCCAGCAGTGAATTATACGTAGGGGGCATCATCTATGGCTACACCTTC. Its translation: CASSELYVGGIIYGYTF.

This clonotype has only a few counts. This rearrangement joins TRBV15 to TRBJ2-7; 7 bases line up with TRBD1. CDR1 is LNHNV, CDR2 YYDKDF, per germline (reference sequence). CDR3 length: 14 amino acids. V gave up 4 bases and J gave up 2 bases; unmatched junction bases: 5. The CDR3 coding sequence is TGTGCCACCAGCACCCGGACAGGTACCTACGAGCAGTACTTC. Translation: CATSTRTGTYEQYF.

V is TRBV6-1 and J is TRBJ1-2, with 11 bases identical to TRBD1. This CDR3 region has 13 residues. Losses at the gene ends were 7 bases for V and 8 bases for J; bases not matched to a gene: 6. Germline V lookup: CDR1 MNHNS, CDR2 SASEGT. DNA of the CDR3: TGTGCCAGCACCCGGGACAGGGGGTACGGCTACACCTTC. Residues: CASTRDRGYGYTF.

This clonotype was detected ten times or more. V usage is TRBV30 and J usage is TRBJ1-2, with D unclear. The CDR3 is 11 amino acids. V was shortened by 2 bases and J by 9 bases, with 10 bases between the two germline ends. Germline-derived CDR1 and CDR2 are GTSNPN and SVGIG (reference sequence). CDR3: CAWSSAGSYTF. The CDR3 DNA reads as TGTGCCTGGAGTTCCGCGGGTAGCTACACCTTC.

Many counts were recorded for this clonotype. The gene calls are TRBV19 and TRBJ1-5; TRBD1 might be the D (6 bases). Trimming pared 7 bases from V and 3 bases from J, leaving 16 bases between. This CDR3 region has 15 residues. Germline V CDR1 and CDR2: LNHDA, SQIVND (reference sequence). CDR3 sequence reads: CASTLAGTLNQPQHF. The CDR3 DNA reads TGTGCCAGTACTCTAGCCGGGACACTCAATCAGCCCCAGCATTTT.

This clonotype has ten or more counts. The rearrangement links TRBV30 to TRBJ2-5; perhaps TRBD1 as D (7 bases). Germline V gene lookup returns CDR1 GTSNPN and CDR2 SVGIG (reference sequence). V was shortened by 2 bases and J by 10 bases, with 14 bases between the two germline ends. This CDR3 comprises 12 residues. CDR3: CAWSIGRGDQYF. DNA for the CDR3: TGTGCCTGGAGTATTGGCAGGGGGGACCAGTACTTC. Using reference TRBV30 and TRBJ2-5 for the parts outside the CDR3, the full variable domain is SQTIHQWPATLVQPVGSPLSLECTVEGTSNPNLYWYRQAAGRGLQLLFYSVGIGQISSEVPQNLSASRPQDRQFILSSKKLLLSDSGFYLCAWSIGRGDQYFGPGTRLLVL.

The genes are TRBV30 and TRBJ1-2; no firm D call. Germline CDR1 reads GTSNPN; CDR2 reads SVGIG (reference sequence). Trimming pared 8 bases from V and 1 base from J, leaving 14 bases between. The CDR3 totals 13 residues. As DNA, the CDR3 is TGTGCCGGGTCGGAGTGGGATAACTATGGCTACACCTTC. It codes for CAGSEWDNYGYTF.

The V and J genes are TRBV15 and TRBJ2-7; D not resolved. The ends were cut back, 0 bases at V and 2 bases at J, with 8 bases in the middle. Germline loops: CDR1 LNHNV, CDR2 YYDKDF (reference sequence). This CDR3 has 14 residues. The DNA for the CDR3 is TGTGCCACCAGCAGAGATCTGTTCGCCTACGAGCAGTACTTC. This codes for CATSRDLFAYEQYF.

This chain joins TRBV25-1 and TRBJ1-6; tentative D call: TRBD1 (5 bases). The CDR3 is 15 residues long. Deletions cut 3 bases from V and 0 bases from J, with 6 bases between. The germline V gene encodes CDR1 MGHDK and CDR2 SYGVNS. CDR3 loop: CASSEGGSYNSPLHF. DNA for the CDR3: TGTGCCAGCAGTGAGGGGGGCTCCTATAATTCACCCCTCCACTTT.

At least ten counts were recorded for this clonotype. V and J are TRBV11-2 and TRBJ2-7, with 7 bases identical to TRBD1. Germline V gene data show CDR1 as SGHAT and CDR2 as FQNNGV. The CDR3 loop spans 12 amino acids. The V segment lost 5 bases and the J segment 4 bases; nucleotides outside the gene matches: 2. The CDR3 spells CASSPGQYEQYF. As DNA, the CDR3 is TGTGCCAGCAGCCCGGGACAGTACGAGCAGTACTTC. Full variable domain (rest looked up from reference TRBV11-2 and TRBJ2-7): EAGVAQSPRYKIIEKRQSVAFWCNPISGHATLYWYQQILGQGPKLLIQFQNNGVVDDSQLPKDRFSAERLKGVDSTLKIQPAKLEDSAVYLCASSPGQYEQYFGPGTRLTVT.

This clonotype was detected ten times or more. This chain uses TRBV6-5 with TRBJ1-2; tentative D call: TRBD1 (5 bases). The CDR3 loop spans 16 amino acids. Per the germline V gene, CDR1 is MNHEY and CDR2 is SVGAGI. Between the trimmed V and J ends, which lost 2 bases and 1 base, there was a span of 14 bases. CDR3 amino acids: CASSYHDRGRNYGYTF. The CDR3 DNA reads TGTGCCAGCAGTTACCACGACAGAGGGCGTAACTATGGCTACACCTTC.

The CDR3 coding sequence is TGTGCCAGCAGTTCCTCGAACACAGATACGCAGTATTTT. This gives the protein CASSSSNTDTQYF. The V and J genes are TRBV6-2 or TRBV6-3 and TRBJ2-3; D is unresolved. The CDR3 sequence is 13 residues long. CDR1 and CDR2 from the germline V gene are MNHEY and SVGEGT. V was pared by 4 bases and J by 2 bases, with 7 bases between.

This clonotype showed up just a few times. The J gene is TRBJ2-5, the V gene TRBV15; D is possibly TRBD1 (5 bases). The germline V gene has CDR1 LNHNV and CDR2 YYDKDF (reference sequence). V lost 6 bases, J lost 0 bases, and 17 bases lay in between. There are 16 residues in the CDR3. The CDR3 DNA sequence: TGTGCCACCAGGACGGGTGGGGCGAGCAACCAAGAGACCCAGTACTTC. This sequence encodes CATRTGGASNQETQYF. Drawing the rest from reference TRBV15 and TRBJ2-5, the complete variable domain is DAMVIQNPRYQVTQFGKPVTLSCSQTLNHNVMYWYQQKSSQAPKLLFHYYDKDFNNEADTPDNFQSRRPNTSFCFLDIRSPGLGDTAMYLCATRTGGASNQETQYFGPGTRLLVL.

V gene TRBV20-1 combines with J gene TRBJ2-5; 12 bases fit TRBD2. Trimming cost V 6 bases and J 1 base; bases outside gene matches: 6. The V gene's germline CDR1 is DFQATT and CDR2 SNEGSKA (reference sequence). The CDR3 runs to 15 residues. CDR3 DNA sequence: TGCAGTGCGAGACTAGCGGGGGCCCTCCAAGAGACCCAGTACTTC. Protein sequence: CSARLAGALQETQYF.

This clonotype was seen repeatedly, ten times or more. V gene TRBV4-3 combines with J gene TRBJ1-1; D remains ambiguous. This CDR3 is built from 15 residues. The germline V gene encodes CDR1 LGHNA and CDR2 YSLEER. Trimming stripped 1 base from V and 1 base from J, with 10 bases between. The CDR3 DNA is TGCGCCAGCAGCCAAGCCTCGGCAGGGAACACTGAAGCTTTCTTT. It is translated as CASSQASAGNTEAFF.

The chain joins TRBV18 to TRBJ1-1, with D possibly TRBD1 on 5 matching bases. The CDR3 loop spans 13 amino acids. Germline loops: CDR1 KGHSH, CDR2 LQKENI. The germline V and J ends were trimmed by 4 bases and 5 bases, with 11 bases remaining between them. DNA for the CDR3: TGTGCCAGCTCACTAAAACAGGAAACTGAAGCTTTCTTT. It codes for CASSLKQETEAFF. Full variable domain (rest looked up from reference TRBV18 and TRBJ1-1): NAGVMQNPRHLVRRRGQEARLRCSPMKGHSHVYWYRQLPEEGLKFMVYLQKENIIDESGMPKERFSAEFPKEGPSILRIQQVVRGDSAAYFCASSLKQETEAFFGQGTRLTVV.

This clonotype was counted at least ten times. The chain carries TRBV12-3 or TRBV12-4 and TRBJ1-2; no firm D call. There are 14 residues in the CDR3. V dropped 5 bases and J dropped 0 bases, with 10 bases sitting between them. CDR3 bases: TGTGCCAGCAGTCCGGACCGTTCTAACTATGGCTACACCTTC. This encodes CASSPDRSNYGYTF.

This clonotype has a count of ten or more. The rearrangement links TRBV25-1 to TRBJ1-2; weak D call: TRBD1 (5 bases). CDR1 and CDR2 from the germline V gene are MGHDK and SYGVNS. The CDR3 sequence is 13 residues long. Trimming removed 5 bases from V and 6 bases from J, with 13 bases in between. The CDR3: CASSPGALDGYTF. The CDR3 coding sequence is TGTGCCAGCAGTCCCGGGGCCCTCGATGGCTACACCTTC.